This T cell receptor (beta chain) is from a study of control samples from healthy donors and cancer patients. Using immunoSEQ multiplex PCR, the repertoire was profiled, and TCRdb retains in-frame clones only, with some absent. This sample has some 200,000 clones, with roughly 94% found just once. The TCR was taken from a man in his fifties in good health. Sequenced sample: blood.

The CDR3: CSVRAELWQYF. The CDR3 DNA reads as TGCAGCGTTAGGGCAGAGCTTTGGCAGTACTTC. The chain combines TRBV29-1 with TRBJ2-7, with D unclear. Trimming stripped 5 bases from V and 9 bases from J, with 14 bases between. From germline, CDR1 is SQVTM and CDR2 ANQGSEA. CDR3 size: 11 residues.